This T cell receptor beta chain was identified during a study of blood T cell repertoires in COVID-19. Study summary: The samples span acute and convalescent COVID-19 from the United States, Italy and Spain.

Participant ages covered about 18 to 95 years across 24 US areas. In the source study's methods: Estimation of nucleated cell counts was performed using reference gene primer amplification. Repertoires were generated with immunoSEQ multiplex PCR, while TCRdb's copy carries only in-frame clones and drops some. That table supplies the V and J calls and clone size; D and trimming were determined from the DNA. The sample yields 200,000 to 250,000 clones, roughly nine tenths seen once. V shed 3 bases and J shed 7 bases, with 12 bases lying between them. The CDR3 length is 14 residues. Germline assignment: CDR1 SGHDN and CDR2 FVKESK.

Sequenced input: PBMCs or T cells enriched from blood (not recorded which). The sequence was obtained from a woman aged 25 to 45 with acute COVID-19. The chain employs TRBV14 and TRBJ1-4; possible D gene TRBD1, 6 bases. DNA of the CDR3: TGTGCCAGCAGCCATCCAGGGGCTTCTGAAAAACTGTTTTTT. Translating gives CASSHPGASEKLFF.